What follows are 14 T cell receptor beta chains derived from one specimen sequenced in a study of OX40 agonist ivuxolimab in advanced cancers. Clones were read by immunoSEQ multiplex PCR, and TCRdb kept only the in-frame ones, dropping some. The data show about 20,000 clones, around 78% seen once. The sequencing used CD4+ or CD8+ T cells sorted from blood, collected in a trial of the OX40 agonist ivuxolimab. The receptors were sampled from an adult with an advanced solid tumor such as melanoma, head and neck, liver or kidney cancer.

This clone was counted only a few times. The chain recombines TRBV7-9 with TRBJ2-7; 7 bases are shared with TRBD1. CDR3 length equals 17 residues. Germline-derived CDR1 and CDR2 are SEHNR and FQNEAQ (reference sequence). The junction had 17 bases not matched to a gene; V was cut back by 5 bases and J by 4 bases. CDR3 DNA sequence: TGTGCCAGCAGCGAGTTCGAAAGCCCCGGGACAGAATACGAGCAGTACTTC. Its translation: CASSEFESPGTEYEQYF.

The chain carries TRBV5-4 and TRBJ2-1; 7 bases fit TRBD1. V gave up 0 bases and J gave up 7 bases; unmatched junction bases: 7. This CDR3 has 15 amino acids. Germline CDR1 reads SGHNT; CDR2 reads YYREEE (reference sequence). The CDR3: CASSLGPGGGNEQFF. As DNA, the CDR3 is TGTGCCAGCAGCTTGGGCCCAGGGGGTGGGAATGAGCAGTTCTTC.

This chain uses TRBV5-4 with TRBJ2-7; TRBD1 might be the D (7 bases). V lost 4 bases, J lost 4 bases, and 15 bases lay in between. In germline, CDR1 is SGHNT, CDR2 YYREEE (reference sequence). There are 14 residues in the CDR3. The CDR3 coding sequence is TGTGCCAGCAGCCAAGCAGGGGGGTCTTACGAGCAGTACTTC. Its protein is CASSQAGGSYEQYF.

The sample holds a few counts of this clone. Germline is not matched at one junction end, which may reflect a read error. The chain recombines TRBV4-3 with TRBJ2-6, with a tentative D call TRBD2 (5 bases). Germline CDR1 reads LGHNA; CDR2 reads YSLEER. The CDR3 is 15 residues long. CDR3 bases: TGCGCCAGCAGCCTTACCCCCGGGCGTAGGACTGAACTATCTTTC. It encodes CASSLTPGRRTELSF.

The CDR3 sequence: CAWSVVGQGEAFF. The DNA of the CDR3 is TGTGCCTGGAGTGTAGTCGGTCAGGGTGAAGCTTTCTTT. The chain combines TRBV30 with TRBJ1-1; tentative D call: TRBD1 (5 bases). This CDR3 is built from 13 residues. V lost 0 bases and J 7 bases, leaving 12 bases between the germline ends. Germline CDR1 and CDR2: GTSNPN and SVGIG (reference sequence).

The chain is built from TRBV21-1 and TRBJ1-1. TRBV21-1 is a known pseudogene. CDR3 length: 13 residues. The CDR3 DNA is TGTGCCAGCAGCCCCATAAAACCCACTGAAGCTTTCTTT. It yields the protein CASSPIKPTEAFF.

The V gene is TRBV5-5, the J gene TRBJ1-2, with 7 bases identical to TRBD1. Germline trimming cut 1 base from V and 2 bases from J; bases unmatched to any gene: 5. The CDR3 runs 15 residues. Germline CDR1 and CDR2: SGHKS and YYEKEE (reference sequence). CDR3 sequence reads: CASSLWTGDNYGYTF. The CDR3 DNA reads TGTGCCAGCAGCTTGTGGACAGGCGACAACTATGGCTACACCTTC.

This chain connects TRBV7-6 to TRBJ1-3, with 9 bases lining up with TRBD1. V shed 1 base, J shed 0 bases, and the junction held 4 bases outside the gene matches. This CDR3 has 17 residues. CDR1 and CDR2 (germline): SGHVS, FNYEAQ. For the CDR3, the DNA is TGTGCCAGCAGCTTAGTTGGGGACAGGGCCTCTGGAAACACCATATATTTT. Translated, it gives CASSLVGDRASGNTIYF.

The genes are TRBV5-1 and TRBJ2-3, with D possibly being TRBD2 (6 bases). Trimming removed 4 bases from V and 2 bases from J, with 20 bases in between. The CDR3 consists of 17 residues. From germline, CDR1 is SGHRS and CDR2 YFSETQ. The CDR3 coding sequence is TGCGCCAGCAGCCCAGAATGGGACTTGACAGACACAGATACGCAGTATTTT. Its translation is CASSPEWDLTDTDTQYF.

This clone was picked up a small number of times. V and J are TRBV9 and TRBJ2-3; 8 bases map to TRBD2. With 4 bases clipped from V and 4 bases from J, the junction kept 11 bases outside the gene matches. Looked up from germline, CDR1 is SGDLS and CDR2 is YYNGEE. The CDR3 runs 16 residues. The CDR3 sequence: CASSPSGGIVSDTQYF. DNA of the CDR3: TGTGCCAGCAGCCCCTCGGGGGGGATCGTTTCAGATACGCAGTATTTT.

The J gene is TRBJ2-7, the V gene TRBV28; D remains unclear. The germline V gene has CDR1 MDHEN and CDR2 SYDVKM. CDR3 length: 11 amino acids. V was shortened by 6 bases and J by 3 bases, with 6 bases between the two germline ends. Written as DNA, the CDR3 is TGTGCCAGCAGCAAGATCTACGAGCAGTACTTC. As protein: CASSKIYEQYF.

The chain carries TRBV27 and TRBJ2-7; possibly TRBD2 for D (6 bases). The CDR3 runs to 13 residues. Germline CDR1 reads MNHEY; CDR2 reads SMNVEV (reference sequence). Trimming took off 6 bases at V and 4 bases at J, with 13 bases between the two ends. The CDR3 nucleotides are TGTGCCAGCAGACCAGGCGGGAAGTACGAGCAGTACTTC. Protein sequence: CASRPGGKYEQYF.

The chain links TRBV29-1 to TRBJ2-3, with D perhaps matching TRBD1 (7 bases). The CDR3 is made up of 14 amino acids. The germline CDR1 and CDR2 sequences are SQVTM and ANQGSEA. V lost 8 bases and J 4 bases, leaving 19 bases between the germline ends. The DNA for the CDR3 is TGCAGCCAGTTGGGCGGCGGGACAGCAGATACGCAGTATTTT. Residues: CSQLGGGTADTQYF.

This CDR3 reads CAWVAPGGYQETQYF. As DNA, the CDR3 is TGTGCCTGGGTGGCGCCCGGGGGGTACCAAGAGACCCAGTACTTC. The chain uses TRBV30 and TRBJ2-5, with 7 nucleotides matching TRBD2. The CDR3 length is 15 residues. CDR1 is GTSNPN and CDR2 is SVGIG in the germline V gene (reference sequence). V was clipped by 5 bases and J by 0 bases; unmatched bases: 9.